One T cell receptor beta chain is described in this entry. The antigen is not known. 5'RACE template switching generated TCR cDNA, adding a universal primer site and UMIs. TCRdb used MiXCR to reprocess the 5' RACE reads, holding one entry per CDR3 protein. Here the sample spans 250,000 to 350,000 distinct CDR3 sequences, roughly 8.7% being singletons. These data come from a study of T cells after yellow fever vaccination. On the study more broadly: Fractions of low cell number were prepared using SMART-Seq v4 Ultra Low Input. Whole-study findings and limits: Reappearing after the booster were most of the clones from primary vaccination (around 96% CD4, 85% to 90% CD8).

The CDR3 has 15 amino acids. V dropped 6 bases and J dropped 3 bases, with 16 bases sitting between them. The J gene is TRBJ2-3, the V gene TRBV12-3 or TRBV12-4, with D unclear. Source: CD4+ T cells sorted from PBMCs, taken 5 days after the yellow fever booster vaccination. The receptor comes from a man aged 18 to 30 who received the YFV17D yellow fever vaccine. The CDR3 loop is CASSNPRLSTDTQYF. In DNA form, the CDR3 reads TGTGCCAGCAGCAACCCCAGGTTGAGTACAGATACGCAGTATTTT.